A selection of T cell receptor beta chains follows, all from one sample in a study of control samples from healthy donors and cancer patients. The protocol was immunoSEQ multiplex PCR, while the TCRdb copy is restricted to in-frame clones and leaves out a portion. The table lists 150,000 to 180,000 clones, 85% to 95% of them singletons, with approximately 5.7% in the top ten. The sequenced sample consisted of blood. The receptors derive from a man in his forties or fifties in good health. The CDR3 runs from the conserved cysteine through the conserved F or W. D genes are given only for firm matches. The size of a clone is reported for some rows only, either as once, few or many, or as a class for expanded clones.

TRBJ2-5 TRBV24-1 NA NA TGTGCCACCAGTGACTTTAGCGTTGAGACCCAGTACTTC CATSDFSVETQYF
TRBJ1-3 TRBV5-1 NA NA TGCGCCAGCAGCTTGTACGGGACGAGTGGAAACACCATATATTTT CASSLYGTSGNTIYF
TRBJ2-2 TRBV28 NA NA TGTGCCAGCAGTTTATGGACCGGGGAGCTGTTTTTT CASSLWTGELFF
TRBJ1-6 TRBV7-2 once TRBD1 TGTGCCAGCAGCCGTGGACAGGGTGGAAATTCACCCCTCCACTTT CASSRGQGGNSPLHF
TRBJ1-1 TRBV11-2 NA NA TGTGCCAGCAGCTTAGGCGGAGCTAGGGTCCCTGAAGCTTTCTTT CASSLGGARVPEAFF
TRBJ1-1 TRBV5-1 NA NA TGCGCCAGCAGCTTGAATTTGGGGTCCTGGACCCGTGGGACTGAAGCTTTCTTT CASSLNLGSWTRGTEAFF
TRBJ1-6 TRBV7-4 NA TRBD1 TGTGCCAGCAGCTTCCGGGACAGCTATAATTCACCCCTCCACTTT CASSFRDSYNSPLHF
TRBJ2-7 TRBV5-8 NA NA TGTGCCAGCAGCTTGGAATGGAGGAGCTCCTACGAGCAGTACTTC CASSLEWRSSYEQYF
TRBJ1-6 TRBV14 NA NA TGTGCCAGCAGCCAGACAGAAAATTCACCCCTCCACTTT CASSQTENSPLHF
TRBJ1-6 TRBV27 NA TRBD1 TGTGCCAGCAGGGGACAGCATAATTCACCCCTCCACTTT CASRGQHNSPLHF
TRBJ2-3 TRBV7-6 NA NA TGTGCCAGCAGCAGACAGGGTCGGTCAGCGGGGGAAGATACGCAGTATTTT CASSRQGRSAGEDTQYF
TRBJ1-1 TRBV5-1 NA TRBD1 TGCGCCAGCAGACCCGGACAGGGGAACACTGAAGCTTTCTTT CASRPGQGNTEAFF
TRBJ1-5 TRBV27 NA TRBD1 TGTGCCAGCAGGGGACAGGGGGCGAATCAGCCCCAGCATTTT CASRGQGANQPQHF
TRBJ1-2 TRBV7-2 NA NA TGTGCCAGCAGCTTATGGGGGGCTGGGGGCTACACCTTC CASSLWGAGGYTF
TRBJ1-6 TRBV7-2 NA NA TGTGCCAGCAGCCCCAGCAGGGACTCACCCCTCCACTTT CASSPSRDSPLHF
TRBJ1-5 TRBV19 NA NA TGTGCCAGTAGTATGGTAGGAGACGGGTACCAGCCCCAGCATTTT CASSMVGDGYQPQHF